The clone carrying this TCR beta chain was observed a few times. What it binds is not known. The data derive from a study of T cell repertoires in cytomegalovirus infection. Study overall: Matching HLA type, along with CMV infection, was indicated by public TCR beta signatures.

TCRdb itself ran the reads through MiXCR, one entry per CDR3 protein. Altogether about 310,000 distinct CDR3 sequences are present, about 25% being singletons, with the ten largest covering roughly 13%. General study findings and limits: HLA-C-restricted CMV-specific TCR beta clonotypes were dominant in the ex vivo response. CMV carriers with the relevant HLA were identified by cumulative public TCR beta family frequency.

V lost 3 bases, J lost 6 bases, and 2 bases stayed unmatched. Germline-derived CDR1 and CDR2 are SGHTA and FQGNSA. This CDR3 is built from 13 residues. This chain joins TRBV7-2 and TRBJ1-2; 9 bases line up with TRBD1. The TCR sequence derives from a human donor in good health (CMV status not recorded). Some clones in this sample may be carry-over from other donors' samples. The specimen comprised cultured PBMCs, sampled from culture after CMV antigen stimulation. This CDR3 reads CASSFDRGNGYTF. The CDR3 nucleotides are TGTGCCAGCAGCTTCGACAGGGGGAATGGCTACACCTTC.